This T cell receptor beta chain was captured in a study of Ad26.COV2.S vaccination and SARS-CoV-2 variants (dated by TCRdb to about 2021). Background for the entire study: Donors in the vaccine arm were drawn from COV1001, a multicentre, randomized, double-blind, placebo-controlled phase I-IIa trial testing Ad26.COV2.S in healthy adults. A total of 32 samples were included in the TCR-sequenced set, comprising 19 Ad26.COV2.S vaccine recipients, 5 placebo recipients and 8 SARS-CoV-2 convalescent individuals. Investigators remained blinded to trial group allocation during experiments and outcome assessment. Participants in the trial were split at random into five groups of five each, receiving low-dose or high-dose Ad26.COV2.S once or twice, or else placebo on both occasions. TCRbeta repertoire sequencing served as the tool for gauging how specific and how broad the SARS-CoV-2-reactive T cell receptors were following Ad26.COV2.S vaccination. Ad26.COV2.S was administered intramuscularly at 5 x 10^10 or 1 x 10^11 viral particles, either as a single shot or as two shots given 56 days apart. Points the paper makes about the study in general: Vaccine and placebo recipients had similar non-spike TCR breadth, a finding consistent with the vaccine containing only spike. The study was not powered for comparison of responses between vaccine doses or regimens. Compared with placebo recipients, Ad26.COV2.S recipients showed higher spike-specific TCR breadth (P = 0.0014). After vaccination, substantial breadth of spike-specific CD8+ and CD4+ T cell responses was reported. The authors noted that total T cell responses may have been underestimated by the TCR breadth and depth analyses.

The immunoSEQ Assay was the method used to sequence TCRbeta CDR3 regions. After extraction, genomic DNA underwent amplification by bias-controlled multiplex PCR, followed by high-throughput sequencing. Turning to the authors' computational methods: To quantify the absolute abundance of every unique TCRbeta CDR3 region, sequences were collapsed and filtered. T cell fraction was estimated by normalizing TCRbeta template counts to usable DNA, with usable DNA measured through amplification of reference genes found in all nucleated cells. Repertoire TCRs were annotated as SARS-CoV-2-specific by exact matching of V gene, CDR3 amino acid sequence and J gene to a known reactive TCR set. The reference SARS-CoV-2 TCR set came from MIRA and was filtered for enrichment in COVID-19-positive ImmuneCODE repertoires, removing public or cross-reactive TCRs. Based on the MIRA antigens, annotated TCRs were further analysed at the level of specific ORF or position within ORF. Breadth was defined as annotated unique rearrangements over total unique productive rearrangements; depth was the summed frequency of those rearrangements. TCR breadth was compared between groups using two-sided Wilcoxon rank-sum tests. Held by TCRdb, this immuneACCESS table contains in-frame sequences only and omits some clones. Under half of the omission traces to an unresolved V gene where checked; the cause of the rest is unknown. Clone size and the V and J calls come from that table; the DNA yielded D and trimming. The sample yields some 350,000 clones; roughly 88% were counted once. The ten largest clones add up to about 5% of the sample.

The germline V gene encodes CDR1 MNHEY and CDR2 SVGAGI. The CDR3 contains 13 residues, cysteine and phenylalanine counted. Only the CDR3 DNA is retained, 39 bases long and in frame from the first base. V loses 5 bases of germline sequence and J loses 4 bases, and the interval between the two ends is 10 bases. This clone was detected only a few times. Its antigen is unknown. No much larger clone is present one base from it, and per-base qualities are unavailable. The sample's treatment or condition label, decoded: roughly 20 received Ad26.COV2.S at low or high dose, single or two shots; about 5 received placebo; per-sample allocation not given. For vaccine and placebo recipients, repertoires were sequenced using samples collected on day 63 after the first injection. In Cohort 1b, fewer than 30 adults aged 18-55 years were enrolled at a single site in Boston, USA, between 29 July and 7 August 2020. Ad26.COV2.S consisted of a replication-incompetent adenovirus type 26 vector by which a prefusion-stabilized SARS-CoV-2 spike protein from the original Wuhan strain was expressed.

The sequence was collected from a person between 18 and 59 years old who received the Ad26.COV2.S COVID-19 vaccine or a placebo. This receptor chain uses TRBV6-5 and TRBJ2-3; the D gene is unclear. The material sequenced was peripheral blood, taken in a trial of Ad26.COV2.S vaccine versus placebo. The nucleotide sequence reads as follows: TGTGCCAGCAGTCGCAAGTGGGCAGATACGCAGTATTTT. Its product reads: CASSRKWADTQYF.